This passage covers 4 T cell receptor beta chains from one sample sequenced in a study of T-cell reconstitution after alpha-beta-depleted transplantation in children. Whole-study findings and limits: One year after transplant, T-cell counts and diversity came mostly from newly produced T cells.

Construction of the TCRbeta library involved unique molecular identifiers. Each CDR3 protein is one row after TCRdb ran MiXCR on the PCR reads. Of about 300,000 distinct CDR3 sequences listed, over 7% are singletons. What these receptors recognize is not known. Sequencing was performed on peripheral blood, taken 360 days after TCRalphabeta/CD19-depleted stem cell transplant. The receptors derive from a female patient aged 2-10 years who had a stem cell transplant for Fanconi anemia, so the T cells may come from the graft donor.

The rearrangement uses TRBV10-3 and TRBJ1-3, with a weak D call TRBD1 (6 bases). CDR1 and CDR2 from the germline V gene are ENHRY and SYGVKD. V was pared by 6 bases and J by 0 bases, with 9 bases between. This CDR3 has 14 residues. CDR3 region: CAIRLGGSGNTIYF. The CDR3 DNA is TGTGCCATCAGACTAGGGGGCTCTGGAAACACCATATATTTT.

This clonotype was counted between two and nine times. The CDR3, as DNA: TGCGCCAGCAGCTTGGTACTGTTAGGGGGCGGCGAAGCTTTCTTT. This sequence encodes CASSLVLLGGGEAFF. The chain couples TRBV5-1 to TRBJ1-1; 7 bases map to TRBD1. Germline V gene lookup returns CDR1 SGHRS and CDR2 YFSETQ. The CDR3 runs 15 residues. The V and J ends lost 0 bases and 8 bases, in that order; junction bases with no gene match: 10.

This clonotype was seen at least ten times. The V call is TRBV5-1, the J call TRBJ2-1; D could derive from TRBD1 or TRBD2 (5 bases each). Trimming took 7 bases from V and 4 from J, leaving 12 bases between them. The germline CDR1 and CDR2 sequences are SGHRS and YFSETQ. The CDR3 runs to 13 residues. CDR3 in DNA: TGCGCCAGCCGTGGGACGGATTACAATGAGCAGTTCTTC. This encodes CASRGTDYNEQFF.

This clonotype was recorded many times. This chain connects TRBV10-3 to TRBJ1-6; no reliable D call. Germline V lookup: CDR1 ENHRY, CDR2 SYGVKD. V was shortened by 11 bases and J by 5 bases, with 7 bases between the two germline ends. The CDR3 runs to 11 residues. The CDR3 bases are TGTGCCTCCAGCGATAATTCACCCCTCCACTTT. It encodes CASSDNSPLHF.